This T cell receptor beta chain was recorded in a study of CD8+ T cells in alopecia areata (dated by TCRdb to about 2018). Regarding the complete study: The study used high-throughput TCRbeta sequencing to examine T cell clonal expansion in alopecia areata, in both the C3H/HeJ mouse model and human patients. In humans, TCRbeta sequencing was performed on scalp tissue and on sorted CD4+ and CD8+ peripheral blood T cells from healthy controls and from patients with patchy or totalis/universalis alopecia areata. Scalp clonality was compared across normal scalp (n=4), patchy alopecia areata scalp (n=8), and alopecia totalis/universalis scalp (n=8). RNA was extracted with the PAXgene miRNA kit for fixed scalp, the miRNeasy kit for PBMCs, and the RNeasy kit for mouse skin. immunoSEQ multiplex PCR using 35 Vbeta forward primers and 13 Jbeta reverse primers was used to amplify TCRbeta CDR3 regions.

Results the study describes overall, beyond this receptor: Compared with normal scalp, lesional scalp had higher clonality and more expanded CD8+ clones, particularly in alopecia totalis/universalis, a pattern that suggests antigenic drive. TCR sequences shared between patients were less clear than in mice, possibly partly because of HLA diversity in the patient population. Unlike mouse skin, where gammadelta T cells dominate, normal human skin contains resident alphabeta T cells that get sequenced too, which complicates analysis of the scalp TCR repertoire.

The library was built by means of the immunoSEQ multiplex PCR assay. To provide template for TCR sequencing, every sample had RNA extracted and reverse transcribed into cDNA. SuperScript III was used to make first-strand cDNA, primed with a 2:1 mix of oligo-dT and random hexamers. A synthetic immune receptor repertoire was used to gauge amplification bias, and whatever bias remained was removed computationally. On the study's bioinformatics: After raw reads were preprocessed to remove errors, the CDR3 was defined following IMGT conventions as running from the conserved cysteine to phenylalanine. Clonality was computed by normalizing Shannon entropy by log2 of the number of productive unique TCRs and subtracting the result from 1. CD4 or CD8 identity of scalp clones was inferred by cross-referencing scalp TCRbeta sequences with sorted blood CD4 and CD8 repertoires. Entries here come from immuneACCESS through TCRdb and include only in-frame sequences with V and J called. Some clones fail to appear in such tables; in the studies checked, an unresolved V gene covers under half of the shortfall, and the cause of the remainder is unknown. The D gene and trimming were derived from the DNA, and the V and J assignments and clone size from that table. This sample comprises 93,000 or so clones, about 60% of them detected only once. About 9% of the sample belongs to the ten largest clones.

PBMCs were isolated by density centrifugation and stained for CD3, CD4 and CD8, after which CD4+ and CD8+ T cells were sorted on a FACSAria. Unaffected controls provided scalp biopsies and blood samples. The germline V gene (reference sequence) sets CDR1 to SEHNR and CDR2 to FQNEAQ. From the cysteine through the phenylalanine, the CDR3 covers 13 amino acids. Only the CDR3 DNA stays, 39 bases, in frame from base 1. Relative to germline, V is 3 bases shorter and J is 9 bases shorter, with 12 bases between their ends. A remark on this clone: Its cognate antigen has yet to be identified. Per-base qualities were not stored, and no clone one base away is much larger.

In this chain, TRBV7-9 is recombined with TRBJ2-1, with the identity of the D gene unclear. The material sequenced was CD4+ T cells sorted from blood. This clonotype was sampled from a human donor in good health. CDR3 region: CASSFLDQPEQFF. The bases are TGTGCCAGCAGCTTCCTGGACCAGCCTGAGCAGTTCTTC. The full variable domain, with segments outside the CDR3 supplied by the reference TRBV7-9 and TRBJ2-1 proteins, appears as DTGVSQNPRHKITKRGQNVTFRCDPISEHNRLYWYRQTLGQGPEFLTYFQNEAQLEKSRLLSDRFSAERPKGSFSTLEIQRTEQGDSAMYLCASSFLDQPEQFFGPGTRLTVL.